The 15 T cell receptor beta chains given below trace back to one sample, sequenced in a study of beta chain features in type 1 diabetes. General study findings and limits: TCRB CDR3s from Type 1 diabetes patients were moderately but significantly shorter in all four CD4+ subsets.

Their cognate antigens are unknown. Expressed TCRB transcripts were sequenced because the entire RNA isolate underwent reverse transcription. The assay was immunoSEQ multiplex PCR, and TCRdb's table has in-frame clones only and misses some. Counted here are 120,000 or so clones, around 15% occurring once; the ten biggest clones make up 2.6%. Input material: central memory CD4+ T cells from blood. These receptors all come from a man younger than 30 with type 1 diabetes.

In this sample, this clone turned up a few times. V gene TRBV5-1 combines with J gene TRBJ2-3; 8 bases are a match to TRBD1. V was clipped by 1 base and J by 5 bases; unmatched bases: 9. Per the germline V gene, CDR1 is SGHRS and CDR2 is YFSETQ. The CDR3 spans 16 residues. For the CDR3, the DNA is TGCGCCAGCAGCTTGTACCCGGACAGGGCAAAAGATACGCAGTATTTT. It specifies CASSLYPDRAKDTQYF. Complete variable domain (other parts from reference TRBV5-1 and TRBJ2-3): KAGVTQTPRYLIKTRGQQVTLSCSPISGHRSVSWYQQTPGQGLQFLFEYFSETQRNKGNFPGRFSGRQFSNSRSEMNVSTLELGDSALYLCASSLYPDRAKDTQYFGPGTRLTVL.

The chain joins TRBV6-5 to TRBJ2-7; TRBD1 matches 8 bases. This CDR3 is 15 amino acids long. The V segment lost 5 bases and the J segment 4 bases; nucleotides outside the gene matches: 10. Germline lookup yields CDR1 MNHEY and CDR2 SVGAGI. CDR3 residues: CASSGARDRLYEQYF. The CDR3 nucleotides are TGTGCCAGCAGTGGCGCCCGGGACAGGTTATACGAGCAGTACTTC.

J is TRBJ2-7 and V is TRBV28; D could derive from TRBD1 or TRBD2 (5 bases each). The V gene lost 2 bases and the J gene lost 2 bases, with 7 bases spanning the gap. The CDR3 is 13 residues long. Germline CDR1 and CDR2: MDHEN and SYDVKM. Written as DNA, the CDR3 is TGTGCCAGCAGTTTAGTGGGGGCCTACGAGCAGTACTTC. It yields the protein CASSLVGAYEQYF.

Ten or more counts support this clone. This chain links TRBV10-3 with TRBJ2-4; 10 positions agree with TRBD1. Germline CDR1 is ENHRY and CDR2 is SYGVKD. The CDR3 sequence is 13 residues long. V was clipped by 10 bases and J by 3 bases; unmatched bases: 3. The CDR3 region is CATGTGDKNIQYF. The CDR3 bases are TGTGCCACTGGGACAGGGGACAAAAACATTCAGTACTTC.

The rearrangement joins TRBV29-1 to TRBJ2-1; 7 bases align to TRBD2. The trim removed 5 bases at V and 7 bases at J, leaving 11 bases unmatched. The CDR3 spans 14 residues. Germline lookup yields CDR1 SQVTM and CDR2 ANQGSEA. The CDR3 coding sequence is TGCAGCGTTTGCGAGGGAGGGCCCTCGAATGAGCAGTTCTTC. It encodes CSVCEGGPSNEQFF.

The chain is built from TRBV7-2 and TRBJ1-5; weak D call: TRBD1 (6 bases). Trimming removed 4 bases from V and 0 bases from J, with 10 bases in between. CDR1 and CDR2 (germline): SGHTA, FQGNSA. The CDR3 length is 15 residues. CDR3: CASSSQGNSNQPQHF. CDR3 bases: TGTGCCAGCAGCTCTCAGGGGAATAGCAATCAGCCCCAGCATTTT.

CDR3 sequence reads: CASSSPPGREMNTEAFF. DNA for the CDR3: TGTGCCAGCAGTTCCCCCCCAGGGCGGGAGATGAACACTGAAGCTTTCTTT. The chain joins TRBV7-9 to TRBJ1-1, with D possibly being TRBD1 (5 bases). The germline V gene has CDR1 SEHNR and CDR2 FQNEAQ (reference sequence). The CDR3 has 17 amino acids. Trimming removed 6 bases at V and 0 bases at J, with 20 bases between.

This clone appeared a few times. The chain joins TRBV7-2 to TRBJ2-1; 9 bases agree with TRBD2. CDR1 SGHTA and CDR2 FQGNSA come from the germline V gene. This CDR3 comprises 18 residues. After removal of 5 bases from V and 1 base from J, the junction contained 12 bases not matched to a gene. The chain's CDR3 is CASSLSGRWTTSYNEQFF. The CDR3 bases are TGTGCCAGCAGCCTTAGCGGGAGATGGACCACTTCCTACAATGAGCAGTTCTTC.

The gene calls are TRBV11-3 and TRBJ2-1; D not certain. Germline values: CDR1 SGHNT, CDR2 YENEEA. The CDR3 has 12 amino acids. The V end lost 3 bases, the J end lost 3 bases, and 3 bases lay between the germline ends. CDR3 region: CASSLNYNEQFF. For the CDR3, the DNA is TGTGCCAGCAGCTTGAACTACAATGAGCAGTTCTTC.

This clone was recorded a few times. The CDR3: CASSLTSVGTGELFF. The CDR3, as DNA: TGTGCCAGCAGCTTGACTAGCGTCGGCACCGGGGAGCTGTTTTTT. The chain links TRBV5-6 to TRBJ2-2; 7 nucleotides line up with TRBD2. There are 15 residues in the CDR3. Germline V gives CDR1 SGHDT, CDR2 YYEEEE. V lost 1 base, J lost 4 bases, and 4 bases stayed unmatched. The full variable domain, with the rest looked up from reference TRBV5-6 and TRBJ2-2, is DAGVTQSPTHLIKTRGQQVTLRCSPKSGHDTVSWYQQALGQGPQFIFQYYEEEERQRGNFPDRFSGHQFPNYSSELNVNALLLGDSALYLCASSLTSVGTGELFFGEGSRLTVL.

A few counts support this clone. The rearrangement uses TRBV6-6 and TRBJ1-2; D is ambiguous. This CDR3 has 11 residues. Germline CDR1 is MNHNY and CDR2 is SVGAGI (reference sequence). V lost 8 bases to trimming and J lost 2 bases, with 6 bases between them. The CDR3 loop is CASGENYGYTF. CDR3 in DNA: TGTGCCAGCGGGGAAAACTATGGCTACACCTTC.

The chain links TRBV7-2 to TRBJ1-3, with D uncertain. The CDR3 is made up of 12 amino acids. Trimming left V 3 bases short and J 4 bases short, with 4 bases between. CDR1 SGHTA and CDR2 FQGNSA come from the germline V gene. The CDR3 DNA sequence: TGTGCCAGCAGCTTGAACGGAAACACCATATATTTT. This encodes CASSLNGNTIYF.

The chain recombines TRBV7-2 with TRBJ2-7; 7 nucleotides line up with TRBD1. This CDR3 contains 17 residues. Trimming at V came to 1 base and at J to 5 bases, leaving 14 bases not matched to a gene. Germline V gene data show CDR1 as SGHTA and CDR2 as FQGNSA. The DNA for the CDR3 is TGTGCCAGCAGCTTAGGGAATGATCTACAGGGGAAGGACGAGCAGTACTTC. This gives the protein CASSLGNDLQGKDEQYF.

The V and J genes are TRBV29-1 and TRBJ1-4; 8 bases map to TRBD1. Germline CDR1 SQVTM, CDR2 ANQGSEA. The CDR3 sequence is 12 residues long. With V trimmed by 7 bases and J by 8 bases, 6 bases remained unmatched. Here the CDR3 reads CSARTGFEKLFF. The DNA for the CDR3 is TGCAGCGCTCGGACAGGGTTCGAAAAACTGTTTTTT.

There are a few counts of this clone. This chain uses TRBV28 with TRBJ1-2, with unresolved D. Germline V gene sequence: CDR1 MDHEN, CDR2 SYDVKM. The CDR3 is 12 residues long. Deletions cut 4 bases from V and 8 bases from J, with 11 bases between. CDR3: CASSWSVLGYTF. The CDR3 DNA sequence: TGTGCCAGCAGTTGGTCGGTGTTGGGCTACACCTTC.